This T cell receptor beta chain was observed in a study of T cells in women clearing cervical HPV infection. Study summary: For cases, blood was sampled a median about 140 days after lesion detection, interquartile range roughly 80 to 200 days.

Worth noting for this clone: What it binds is not known. The read ends 3 residues before the CDR3 terminus; that terminus is restored from the germline J gene.

V trimming: 4 bases; J trimming: 3 bases; junction bases outside the gene matches: 7. This CDR3 spans 18 amino acids. Germline V lookup: CDR1 LNHDA, CDR2 SQIVND (reference sequence). Using immunoSEQ multiplex PCR, the repertoire was profiled, and TCRdb retains in-frame clones only, with some absent. This table holds 30,000 to 45,000 clones. Findings and limits, study-wide: CIN3+ cases had significantly higher TCR richness than controls; evenness did not differ. Cases carried less TRBV6-7 than controls: about 0.1% versus 0.15%.

This receptor was identified in a woman between 18 and 70 years old with a cervical HPV16 infection that either progressed to CIN3+ or cleared (not recorded which). The chain has TRBV19 and TRBJ2-3; 16 bases match TRBD2. The sequencing input was blood buffy coat. CDR3 sequence: CASSNQGLAGGPTDTQYF. The covered CDR3 bases are TGTGCCAGTAGTAACCAGGGACTAGCGGGGGGGCCTACAGATACG.